The 19 T cell receptor beta chains reported below all come from one sample, sequenced in a study of blood T cell repertoires in COVID-19. The repertoire was sequenced with immunoSEQ multiplex PCR; TCRdb's copy has only in-frame clones and lacks some. The sample holds roughly 110,000 clones, roughly 79% seen once. The sample comprised peripheral blood. These receptors came from a human donor in a cohort sampled during active COVID-19.

This clone was seen only a few times. The chain is built from TRBV11-3 and TRBJ2-7; D possibly corresponds to TRBD2 (5 bases). Trimming shortened V by 1 base and J by 9 bases, and 10 bases separated the two germline ends. The CDR3 length is 12 residues. Germline values: CDR1 SGHNT, CDR2 YENEEA. CDR3 DNA: TGTGCCAGCAGCTTAGTCGAGGGTAGGCAGTACTTC. As protein: CASSLVEGRQYF.

The V and J genes are TRBV27 and TRBJ1-2, with 9 nucleotides matching TRBD1. CDR3 length: 14 amino acids. Trimming cost V 5 bases and J 3 bases; bases outside gene matches: 4. CDR1 MNHEY and CDR2 SMNVEV come from the germline V gene (reference sequence). Here the CDR3 DNA reads TGTGCCAGCAGTCCGACAGGGGGTTACTATGGCTACACCTTC. Translation gives CASSPTGGYYGYTF.

The CDR3 coding sequence is TGTGCCAGTAGTAGAGACATAACCGGGACTCAGGACCAGCATTTT. Protein sequence: CASSRDITGTQDQHF. The chain couples TRBV19 to TRBJ1-5, with a weak D call TRBD1 (5 bases). The CDR3 is made up of 15 amino acids. Trimming stripped 4 bases from V and 12 bases from J, with 22 bases between. Germline V gene sequence: CDR1 LNHDA, CDR2 SQIVND (reference sequence).

This clone was seen just once. The chain recombines TRBV19 with TRBJ1-5; a weak D match, TRBD1 (5 bases). Trimming took 4 bases from V and 3 from J, leaving 7 bases between them. Looked up from germline, CDR1 is LNHDA and CDR2 is SQIVND (reference sequence). This CDR3 has 13 amino acids. The CDR3 nucleotides are TGTGCCAGTAGTACAGGGTTCAATCAGCCCCAGCATTTT. Protein: CASSTGFNQPQHF.

The chain employs TRBV29-1 and TRBJ2-5; 9 nucleotides align to TRBD1. This CDR3 region has 15 residues. J lost 5 bases, V lost 3 bases, and 10 bases had no gene match. Germline lookup yields CDR1 SQVTM and CDR2 ANQGSEA. CDR3 nucleotide sequence: TGCAGCGTTGACCGGGACAGGGTAATCGGGGAGACCCAGTACTTC. This sequence encodes CSVDRDRVIGETQYF.

This clone came up once. J is TRBJ1-1 and V is TRBV29-1; D perhaps matches TRBD1 (5 bases). The CDR3 is 17 amino acids. Between the trimmed V and J ends, which lost 5 bases and 2 bases, there was a span of 24 bases. CDR1 and CDR2 from the germline V gene are SQVTM and ANQGSEA. In DNA, the CDR3 is TGCAGCGTTCTTCCTTGGGCGGGGATGCGGACAAACACTGAAGCTTTCTTT. This codes for CSVLPWAGMRTNTEAFF.

The J gene is TRBJ2-3, the V gene TRBV6-5; 7 bases align to TRBD1. V dropped 8 bases and J dropped 2; count of bases not matched to a gene: 4. CDR1 is MNHEY and CDR2 is SVGAGI in the germline V gene. The CDR3 extends over 13 amino acids. The chain's CDR3 is CASWGQFTDTQYF. CDR3 in DNA: TGTGCCAGCTGGGGACAGTTCACAGATACGCAGTATTTT.

The count of this clone is one. The rearrangement joins TRBV3-1 (or the pseudogene TRBV3-2) to TRBJ1-6, with 9 bases fitting TRBD1. The V and J ends lost 2 bases and 6 bases, in that order; junction bases with no gene match: 14. This CDR3 region has 19 residues. CDR1 and CDR2 (germline): LGHDT, YNNKEL (reference sequence). This CDR3 reads CASSQNIISGQGLNSPLHF. The DNA for the CDR3 is TGTGCCAGCAGCCAAAACATTATTAGCGGACAGGGGCTTAATTCACCCCTCCACTTT.

J is TRBJ1-1 and V is TRBV27; D possibly corresponds to TRBD1 (6 bases). The CDR3 extends over 20 amino acids. V lost 5 bases, J lost 4 bases, and 32 bases lay in between. Germline V gene sequence: CDR1 MNHEY, CDR2 SMNVEV (reference sequence). The CDR3 here is CASSRTGTFPPILQRTEAFF. The CDR3 nucleotides read TGTGCCAGCAGTCGAACCGGGACATTTCCCCCAATATTACAACGCACTGAAGCTTTCTTT.

This chain uses TRBV7-9 with TRBJ2-7, with D possibly matching TRBD1 (6 bases). CDR1 SEHNR and CDR2 FQNEAQ come from the germline V gene (reference sequence). The V and J ends lost 5 bases and 3 bases respectively, with 14 bases between them. The CDR3 is made up of 14 amino acids. CDR3 loop: CASSQLGGNYEQYF. CDR3 DNA: TGTGCCAGCAGCCAACTAGGGGGTAACTACGAGCAGTACTTC.

The sample holds a few counts of this clone. The V and J genes are TRBV30 and TRBJ2-2; the D gene is possibly TRBD1 (5 bases). Germline CDR1 and CDR2: GTSNPN and SVGIG (reference sequence). V lost 2 bases, J lost 3 bases, and 13 bases lay in between. This CDR3 spans 15 amino acids. The CDR3 sequence is CAWSRGNIDTGELFF. The DNA for the CDR3 is TGTGCCTGGAGTAGGGGCAACATAGACACCGGGGAGCTGTTTTTT. Using reference TRBV30 and TRBJ2-2 for the parts outside the CDR3, the full variable domain is SQTIHQWPATLVQPVGSPLSLECTVEGTSNPNLYWYRQAAGRGLQLLFYSVGIGQISSEVPQNLSASRPQDRQFILSSKKLLLSDSGFYLCAWSRGNIDTGELFFGEGSRLTVL.

The V call is TRBV2, the J call TRBJ1-1; 8 bases align to TRBD1. Germline V gene lookup returns CDR1 SNHLY and CDR2 FYNNEI. This CDR3 is built from 13 residues. Losses at the gene ends were 4 bases for V and 5 bases for J; bases not matched to a gene: 3. CDR3: CASSVQGGTEAFF. Here the CDR3 DNA reads TGTGCCAGCAGTGTACAGGGGGGAACTGAAGCTTTCTTT.

This clone appeared a single time. The chain uses TRBV4-2 and TRBJ2-6; weak D call: TRBD2 (5 bases). Germline values: CDR1 LGHNA, CDR2 YNFKEQ. This CDR3 region has 17 residues. V gave up 0 bases and J gave up 0 bases, with 9 bases separating them. In DNA form, the CDR3 reads TGTGCCAGCAGCCAAGATTGGGGAGACTCTGGGGCCAACGTCCTGACTTTC. Protein product: CASSQDWGDSGANVLTF.

The chain uses TRBV28 and TRBJ2-3; the D gene is possibly TRBD1 (5 bases). The V end was cut by 3 bases, the J end by 0 bases, with 25 bases between. The CDR3 runs to 20 residues. The germline CDR1 and CDR2 sequences are MDHEN and SYDVKM. The CDR3 DNA reads TGTGCCAGCAGTTTTATCTTCTCCTGGGGCAGACAGACTAGCACAGATACGCAGTATTTT. Amino acid sequence: CASSFIFSWGRQTSTDTQYF.

DNA of the CDR3: TGTGCCAGCAGTTCACCGGGAGAACACAATGAGCAGTTCTTC. Translating it yields CASSSPGEHNEQFF. V and J are TRBV6-6 and TRBJ2-1; a possible D gene is TRBD2 (6 bases). This CDR3 comprises 14 residues. The germline V gene encodes CDR1 MNHNY and CDR2 SVGAGI (reference sequence). The ends were cut back, 4 bases at V and 5 bases at J, with 12 bases in the middle.

This clone was picked up one time. The J gene is TRBJ1-2, the V gene TRBV4-2; D call uncertain. The CDR3 consists of 14 residues. Germline CDR1 LGHNA, CDR2 YNFKEQ. With 1 base removed from V and 2 bases from J, the gap between germline ends came to 8 bases. The CDR3 is CASSQGGGNYGYTF. CDR3 bases: TGTGCCAGCAGCCAAGGCGGAGGGAACTATGGCTACACCTTC.

This clone was detected only once. This chain joins TRBV6-2 or TRBV6-3 and TRBJ2-7; the match to TRBD2 covers 14 bases. Losses at the gene ends were 6 bases for V and 2 bases for J; bases not matched to a gene: 3. Germline loops: CDR1 MNHEY, CDR2 SVGEGT. This CDR3 is built from 15 residues. The CDR3 sequence: CASSSTSGGAYEQYF. The CDR3 DNA follows: TGTGCCAGCAGCTCGACTAGCGGGGGGGCCTACGAGCAGTACTTC.

This clone was seen only a few times. This chain uses TRBV11-2 with TRBJ1-1; tentatively, D is TRBD1 (5 bases). Trimming shortened V by 7 bases and J by 0 bases, and 15 bases separated the two germline ends. Germline CDR1 reads SGHAT; CDR2 reads FQNNGV. The CDR3 sequence is 15 residues long. The CDR3 DNA reads as TGTGCCAGCAACCCCCTGGGGGGTCTGAACACTGAAGCTTTCTTT. The encoded protein is CASNPLGGLNTEAFF.

The chain recombines TRBV18 with TRBJ2-3; D might be TRBD1 (5 bases). Deletions cut 5 bases from V and 0 bases from J, with 12 bases between. The CDR3 runs to 15 residues. Germline CDR1 is KGHSH and CDR2 is LQKENI. The chain's CDR3 is CASSESRASTDTQYF. CDR3 DNA sequence: TGTGCCAGCTCAGAAAGCAGGGCTAGCACAGATACGCAGTATTTT.